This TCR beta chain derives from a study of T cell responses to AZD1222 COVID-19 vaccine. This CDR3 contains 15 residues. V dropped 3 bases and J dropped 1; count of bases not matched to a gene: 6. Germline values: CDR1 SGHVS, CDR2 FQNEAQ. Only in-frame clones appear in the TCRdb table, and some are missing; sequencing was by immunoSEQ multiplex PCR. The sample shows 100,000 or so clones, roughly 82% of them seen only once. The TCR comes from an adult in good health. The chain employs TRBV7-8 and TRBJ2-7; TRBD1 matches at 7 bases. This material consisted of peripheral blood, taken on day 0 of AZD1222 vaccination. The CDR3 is CASSFPGQPSYEQYF. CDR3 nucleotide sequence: TGTGCCAGCAGCTTCCCGGGACAGCCATCCTACGAGCAGTACTTC.